A single sample is the source of the 10 T cell receptor beta chains below, sequenced in a study of CD8+CD57+ T cells in acquired aplastic anemia. The authors sequenced patients whose flow cytometry had shown CD8+CD57+ cell expansion. Both TCR beta VDJ combination and CDR3 sequence profiling were carried out. Genomic DNA was the template for this profiling. TCRdb called the reads again in MiXCR, with one record for every CDR3 protein. The table has around 150,000 distinct CDR3 sequences, roughly 48% seen once. Sequencing input: sorted CD4+, CD8+, or CD8+CD57+ T cells (not recorded which) from PBMCs. The origin of the receptors is a human donor with aplastic anemia.

This chain joins TRBV2 and TRBJ2-2; no firm D call. Trimming took 7 bases from V and 7 from J, leaving 13 bases between them. Looked up from germline, CDR1 is SNHLY and CDR2 is FYNNEI. CDR3 length: 13 amino acids. The CDR3 coding sequence is TGTGCCAGCACCCGAGAGAGGAACGGGGAGCTGTTTTTT. As protein: CASTRERNGELFF.

The gene calls are TRBV7-9 and TRBJ2-5, with TRBD1 as a possible D gene (6 bases). The CDR3 is 14 residues long. V lost 5 bases, J lost 1 base, and 11 bases lay in between. Germline assignment: CDR1 SEHNR and CDR2 FQNEAQ (reference sequence). The CDR3 bases are TGTGCCAGCAGCCTTGGGACACGCCAAGAGACCCAGTACTTC. This translates into CASSLGTRQETQYF.

The genes are TRBV4-2 and TRBJ1-1; tentatively, D is TRBD1 (5 bases). Trimming shortened V by 0 bases and J by 3 bases, and 11 bases separated the two germline ends. Germline assignment: CDR1 LGHNA and CDR2 YNFKEQ. This CDR3 is 15 amino acids long. The CDR3 DNA sequence: TGTGCCAGCAGCCAAGAAGGGACCGCAGACACTGAAGCTTTCTTT. It yields the protein CASSQEGTADTEAFF.

Turning to this clonotype: One end of the junction varies from germline; a read error may be responsible. This chain links TRBV5-1 with TRBJ2-3; TRBD2 agrees at 10 bases. Germline V gives CDR1 SGHRS, CDR2 YFSETQ. This CDR3 is 15 amino acids long. CDR3: CASSLASGSTVTQYF. The CDR3 DNA reads as TGCGCCAGCAGCTTGGCTAGCGGGAGCACAGTTACGCAGTATTTT.

V gene TRBV28 combines with J gene TRBJ2-2, with 7 bases that match TRBD2. The V gene's germline CDR1 is MDHEN and CDR2 SYDVKM. V lost 2 bases to trimming and J lost 10 bases; unmatched junction nucleotides: 4. CDR3 length equals 13 residues. The CDR3 loop is CASSLAGVVELFF. CDR3 DNA: TGTGCCAGCAGTTTAGCGGGAGTCGTGGAGCTGTTTTTT.

Ten or more counts support this clonotype. This chain's CDR3 is CASSSSSGNTIYF. CDR3 DNA: TGTGCCAGCAGTTCCAGCTCTGGAAACACCATATATTTT. This chain links TRBV6-4 with TRBJ1-3; D unclear. CDR1 and CDR2 (germline): MRHNA, SNTAGT. V shed 5 bases and J shed 0 bases, with 5 bases lying between them. This CDR3 has 13 residues.

The V gene is TRBV10-2, the J gene TRBJ1-5; maybe TRBD1 (5 bases). CDR3 length: 14 residues. Per germline, CDR1 WSHSY and CDR2 SAAADI. Trimming took 6 bases from V and 6 from J, leaving 15 bases between them. The CDR3 is CASSQDAGSQPQHF. CDR3 nucleotides: TGCGCCAGCAGCCAAGATGCAGGGAGTCAGCCCCAGCATTTT.

The sample holds one count of this clonotype. This rearrangement joins TRBV20-1 to TRBJ2-5, with 7 bases that match TRBD1. Germline-derived CDR1 and CDR2 are DFQATT and SNEGSKA (reference sequence). The CDR3 extends over 14 amino acids. The junction had 7 bases not matched to a gene; V was cut back by 4 bases and J by 2 bases. The CDR3 reads CSAMGPGQQETQYF. In DNA form, the CDR3 reads TGCAGTGCTATGGGACCGGGACAGCAAGAGACCCAGTACTTC.

In this sample, this clonotype turned up once. In this CDR3 the conserved last residue, phenylalanine or tryptophan, is missing, so a read error is likely. The chain links TRBV29-1 to TRBJ2-5; D possibly corresponds to TRBD2 (6 bases). Germline CDR1 SQVTM, CDR2 ANQGSEA. Trimming took off 6 bases at V and 1 base at J, with 12 bases between the two ends. The CDR3 consists of 13 residues. The CDR3 sequence is CSVPGDSQETQYS. Written as DNA, the CDR3 is TGCAGCGTCCCCGGGGACTCCCAAGAGACCCAGTACTCC.

This clonotype was recorded many times. CDR3 nucleotide sequence: TGTGCCAGTAGTATCGGACGGTCCTCTGGGGCCAACGTCCTGACTTTC. It codes for CASSIGRSSGANVLTF. V gene TRBV19 combines with J gene TRBJ2-6; D is unclear. The CDR3 spans 16 residues. V gave up 3 bases and J gave up 0 bases, with 9 bases separating them. Per the germline V gene, CDR1 is LNHDA and CDR2 is SQIVND (reference sequence).